This T cell receptor beta chain originates from a study of tumor-infiltrating lymphocytes in primary liver carcinoma. Study as a whole: Among the tumors, stages were T1-T3 N0M0 and sizes about 4.2 to 10 cm. Study-wide results and caveats: It was in tumors, not blood, that the top-250-clone fraction was significantly higher (p = 0.039).

Unsorted bulk tissue of about 20-32 mg yielded co-extracted RNA and DNA. Chronic HBV infection affected patients, none of whom had received treatment. A constant-region primer served to make TCR beta cDNA from around 540 ng total RNA. Three rounds of nested multiplex PCR with slightly modified ARM-PCR produced TCR beta libraries. The two initial PCR rounds, approximately 10 cycles each, used TRBV1-TRBV30 forward and C-beta reverse primers. TCRdb reprocessed the multiplex PCR reads with MiXCR, giving one entry per CDR3 protein. In the table there are about 120,000 distinct CDR3 sequences, 55% to 75% of which are singletons. This clonotype was recorded many times. The target antigen is unknown. V shed 5 bases, J shed 5 bases, and the junction held 8 bases outside the gene matches. Looked up from germline, CDR1 is SGHVS and CDR2 is FQNEAQ. The CDR3 runs to 15 residues.

The specimen sequenced was liver tumor tissue from sampling region 1. Subset reported: tumor region T1, superior pole. The clonotype originates from a woman aged 55-75 years with primary liver carcinoma and hepatitis B virus infection. The chain uses TRBV7-8 and TRBJ2-5, with TRBD2 identical over 10 bases. This CDR3 is CASSPSSGRWETQYF. The CDR3 nucleotides are TGTGCCAGCAGCCCCTCTAGCGGGAGATGGGAGACCCAGTACTTC.